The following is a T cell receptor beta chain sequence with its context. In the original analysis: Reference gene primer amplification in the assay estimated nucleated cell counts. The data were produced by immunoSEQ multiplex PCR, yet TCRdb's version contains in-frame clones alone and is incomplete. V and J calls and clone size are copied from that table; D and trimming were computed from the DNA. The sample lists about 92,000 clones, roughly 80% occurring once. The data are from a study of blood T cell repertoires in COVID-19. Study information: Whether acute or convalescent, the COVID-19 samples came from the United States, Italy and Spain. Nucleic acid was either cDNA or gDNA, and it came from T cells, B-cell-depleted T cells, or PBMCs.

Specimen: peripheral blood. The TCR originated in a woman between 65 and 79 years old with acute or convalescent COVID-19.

As DNA, the CDR3 is TGTGCCAGCAGTTACCGGACAGCCAACAATGAGCAGTTCTTC. Protein: CASSYRTANNEQFF. The J gene is TRBJ2-1, the V gene TRBV6-5, with a weak D call TRBD1 (6 bases). This CDR3 has 14 amino acids. Germline V CDR1 and CDR2: MNHEY, SVGAGI. V was shortened by 2 bases and J by 5 bases, with 10 bases between the two germline ends.